The clone carrying this T cell receptor (beta chain) occurred many times. This entry comes from a study of regulatory T cells in long-lasting Graves disease. Stated time point: newly diagnosed GD, antithyroid drugs for less than 3 months. Preparation of the TCR library used RNA extracted from PBMCs. To make TCR beta libraries, researchers used iRepertoire HTBI primers and Arm-PCR of CDR3 regions. TCRdb itself ran the multiplex PCR reads through MiXCR, one entry per CDR3 protein. The sample comprises 450,000 to 600,000 distinct CDR3 sequences, about 17% of which are singletons, and 12% rests with the top ten. CDR1 SGDLS and CDR2 YYNGEE come from the germline V gene. The CDR3 is made up of 16 amino acids. With V trimmed by 0 bases and J by 2 bases, 6 bases remained unmatched. Another study also made use of these data, one on T cells in Graves' hyperthyroidism and ophthalmopathy.

Source: peripheral blood mononuclear cells (PBMCs), taken at new diagnosis, from a patient treated with antithyroid drugs. The chain employs TRBV9 and TRBJ1-1, with 8 nucleotides matching TRBD1. This sequence originates from a man aged 35 to 55 with Graves disease. DNA of the CDR3: TGTGCCAGCAGCGTAGAGGCAACAGGGGGAAACACTGAAGCTTTCTTT. Amino acid sequence: CASSVEATGGNTEAFF.